The 3 T cell receptor beta chains presented below share a single source sample, sequenced in a study of T cell changes during pregnancy in multiple sclerosis. TCRdb's copy holds only in-frame clones and misses some; the assay was immunoSEQ multiplex PCR. Among under 95,000 clones listed, approximately 95% were seen once. The material sequenced was peripheral blood, taken in the second trimester of pregnancy. The receptors originated from a female donor in good health, enrolled as a control in a pregnancy study.

V usage is TRBV5-4 and J usage is TRBJ2-1; the match to TRBD2 covers 14 bases. Germline lookup yields CDR1 SGHNT and CDR2 YYREEE (reference sequence). V was pared by 0 bases and J by 8 bases, with 10 bases of the junction left unmatched. This CDR3 is 18 amino acids long. CDR3 protein: CASSLGLAGGGYNDEQFF. For the CDR3, the DNA is TGTGCCAGCAGCTTGGGACTAGCGGGAGGGGGCTACAATGATGAGCAGTTCTTC.

J is TRBJ2-3 and V is TRBV7-9, with 8 bases identical to TRBD2. The J segment lost 0 bases and the V segment lost 5 bases, leaving 4 bases of the junction unmatched. This CDR3 has 15 amino acids. Germline-derived CDR1 and CDR2 are SEHNR and FQNEAQ (reference sequence). CDR3 bases: TGTGCCAGCAGCCCGCCTAGCGGGAGCACAGATACGCAGTATTTT. It yields the protein CASSPPSGSTDTQYF.

This clone appeared once. This chain uses TRBV4-2 with TRBJ2-7; 10 bases are a match to TRBD2. Losses at the gene ends were 2 bases for V and 3 bases for J; bases not matched to a gene: 10. CDR3 size: 17 residues. The germline CDR1 and CDR2 sequences are LGHNA and YNFKEQ. The CDR3 DNA is TGTGCCAGCAGCCAACCCAGCGGGACTAGCGCAAACTACGAGCAGTACTTC. Encoded protein: CASSQPSGTSANYEQYF.